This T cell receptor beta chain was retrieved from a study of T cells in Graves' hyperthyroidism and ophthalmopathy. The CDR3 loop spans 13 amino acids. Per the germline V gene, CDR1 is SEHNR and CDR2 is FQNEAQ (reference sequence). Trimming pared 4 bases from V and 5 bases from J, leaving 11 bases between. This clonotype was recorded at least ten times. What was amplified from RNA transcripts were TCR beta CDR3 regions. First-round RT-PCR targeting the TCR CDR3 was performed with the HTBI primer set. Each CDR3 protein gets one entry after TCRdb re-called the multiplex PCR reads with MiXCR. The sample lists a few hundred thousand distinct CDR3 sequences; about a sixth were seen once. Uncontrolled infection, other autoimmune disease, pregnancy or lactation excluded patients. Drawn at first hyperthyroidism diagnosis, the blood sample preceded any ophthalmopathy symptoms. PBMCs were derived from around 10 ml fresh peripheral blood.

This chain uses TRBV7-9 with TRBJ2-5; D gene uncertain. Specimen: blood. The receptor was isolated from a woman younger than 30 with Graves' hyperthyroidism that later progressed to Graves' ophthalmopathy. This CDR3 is CASSSDPAETQYF. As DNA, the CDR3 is TGTGCCAGCAGCTCGGACCCGGCGGAGACCCAGTACTTC.